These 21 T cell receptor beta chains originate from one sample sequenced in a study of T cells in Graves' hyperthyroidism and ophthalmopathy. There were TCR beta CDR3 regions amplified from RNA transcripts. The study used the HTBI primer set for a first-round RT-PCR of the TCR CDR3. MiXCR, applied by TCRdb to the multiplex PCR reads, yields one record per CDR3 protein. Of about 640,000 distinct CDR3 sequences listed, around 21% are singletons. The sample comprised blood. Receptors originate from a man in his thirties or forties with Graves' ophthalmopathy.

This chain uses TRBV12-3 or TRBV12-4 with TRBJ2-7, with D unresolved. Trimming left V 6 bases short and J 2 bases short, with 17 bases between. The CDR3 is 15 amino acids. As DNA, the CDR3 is TGTGCCAGCAGCGTAGGAAGAAGTCACGCCTACGAGCAGTACTTC. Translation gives CASSVGRSHAYEQYF.

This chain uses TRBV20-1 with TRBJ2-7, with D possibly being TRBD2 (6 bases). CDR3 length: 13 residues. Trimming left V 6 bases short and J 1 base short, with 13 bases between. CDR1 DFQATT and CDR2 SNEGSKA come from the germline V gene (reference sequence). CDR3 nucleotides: TGCAGTGCCAGACGGGGACTTTCCTACGAGCAGTACTTC. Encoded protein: CSARRGLSYEQYF.

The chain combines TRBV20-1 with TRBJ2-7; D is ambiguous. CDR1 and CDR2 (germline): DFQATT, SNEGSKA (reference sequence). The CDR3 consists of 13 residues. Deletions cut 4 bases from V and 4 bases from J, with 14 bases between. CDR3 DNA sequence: TGCAGTGCTAAGGTCGTTTCTGGGTACGAGCAGTACTTC. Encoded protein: CSAKVVSGYEQYF.

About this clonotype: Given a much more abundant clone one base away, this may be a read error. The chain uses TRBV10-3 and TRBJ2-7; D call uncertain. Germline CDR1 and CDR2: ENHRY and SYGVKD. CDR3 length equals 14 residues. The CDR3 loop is CATKDPADSCEQYF. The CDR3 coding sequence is TGTGCCACAAAGGACCCCGCTGATTCCTGCGAGCAGTACTTC.

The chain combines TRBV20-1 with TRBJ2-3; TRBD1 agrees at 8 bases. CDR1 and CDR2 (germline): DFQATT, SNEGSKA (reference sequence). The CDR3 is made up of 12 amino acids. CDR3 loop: CNATGDTDTQYF. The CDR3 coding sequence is TGCAATGCGACAGGGGACACAGATACGCAGTATTTT.

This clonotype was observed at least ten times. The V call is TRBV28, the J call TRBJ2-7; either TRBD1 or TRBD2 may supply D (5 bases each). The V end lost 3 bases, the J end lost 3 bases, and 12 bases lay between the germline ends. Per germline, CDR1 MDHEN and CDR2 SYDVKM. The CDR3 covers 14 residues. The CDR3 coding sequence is TGTGCCAGCAGTTTTACGGGACCTAACTACGAGCAGTACTTC. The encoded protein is CASSFTGPNYEQYF.

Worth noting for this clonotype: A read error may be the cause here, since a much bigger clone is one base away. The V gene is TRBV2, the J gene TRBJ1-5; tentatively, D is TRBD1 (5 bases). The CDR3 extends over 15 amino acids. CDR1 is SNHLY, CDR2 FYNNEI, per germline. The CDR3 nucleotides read TGTGCCAGCAGTGGGCAGGGCTTTGGCAATCAGCCCCGGCATTTT. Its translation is CASSGQGFGNQPRHF.

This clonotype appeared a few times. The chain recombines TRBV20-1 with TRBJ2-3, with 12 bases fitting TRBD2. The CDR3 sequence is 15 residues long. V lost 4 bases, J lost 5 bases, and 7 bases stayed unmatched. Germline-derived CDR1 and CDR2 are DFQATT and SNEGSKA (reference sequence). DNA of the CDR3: TGCAGTGCTAAAAACCTAGCGGGAGGGCTAGATACGCAGTATTTT. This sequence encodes CSAKNLAGGLDTQYF.

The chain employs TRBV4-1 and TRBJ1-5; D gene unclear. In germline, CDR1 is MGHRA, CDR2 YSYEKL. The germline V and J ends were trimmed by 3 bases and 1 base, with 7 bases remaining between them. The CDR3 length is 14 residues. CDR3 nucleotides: TGCGCCAGCAGCCATCATACGAGCAATCAGCCCCAGCATTTT. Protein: CASSHHTSNQPQHF.

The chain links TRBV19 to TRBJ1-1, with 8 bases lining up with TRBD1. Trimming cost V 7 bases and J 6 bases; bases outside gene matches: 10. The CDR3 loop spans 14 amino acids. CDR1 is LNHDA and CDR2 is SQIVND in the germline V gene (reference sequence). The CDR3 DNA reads TGTGCCAGTAAGGTTGCAGGGGGCGGTTCTGAAGCTTTCTTT. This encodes CASKVAGGGSEAFF.

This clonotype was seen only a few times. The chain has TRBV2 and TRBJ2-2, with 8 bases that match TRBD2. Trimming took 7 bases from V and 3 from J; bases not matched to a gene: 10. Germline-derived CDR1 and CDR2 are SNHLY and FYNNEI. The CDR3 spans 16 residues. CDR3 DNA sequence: TGTGCCAGCAAGAAGGAAGCGGGAGAATACACCGGGGAGCTGTTTTTT. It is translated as CASKKEAGEYTGELFF.

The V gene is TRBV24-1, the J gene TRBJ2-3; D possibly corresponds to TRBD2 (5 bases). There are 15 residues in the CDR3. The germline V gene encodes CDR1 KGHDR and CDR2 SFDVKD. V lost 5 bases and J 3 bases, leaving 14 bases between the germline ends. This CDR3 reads CATSAPGYLTDTQYF. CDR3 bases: TGTGCCACCAGTGCCCCGGGATACCTAACAGATACGCAGTATTTT.

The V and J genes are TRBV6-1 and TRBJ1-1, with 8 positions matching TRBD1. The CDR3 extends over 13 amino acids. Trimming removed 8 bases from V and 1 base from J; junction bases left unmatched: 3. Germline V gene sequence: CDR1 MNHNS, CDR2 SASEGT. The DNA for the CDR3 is TGTGCCAGCCCCGGGACAGGGAACACTGAAGCTTTCTTT. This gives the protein CASPGTGNTEAFF.

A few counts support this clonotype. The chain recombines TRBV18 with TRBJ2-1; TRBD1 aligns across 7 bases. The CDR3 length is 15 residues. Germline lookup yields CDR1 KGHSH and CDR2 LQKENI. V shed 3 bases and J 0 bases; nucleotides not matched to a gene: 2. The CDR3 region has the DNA TGTGCCAGCTCACCCTACAGGGGCTCCTACAATGAGCAGTTCTTC. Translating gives CASSPYRGSYNEQFF.

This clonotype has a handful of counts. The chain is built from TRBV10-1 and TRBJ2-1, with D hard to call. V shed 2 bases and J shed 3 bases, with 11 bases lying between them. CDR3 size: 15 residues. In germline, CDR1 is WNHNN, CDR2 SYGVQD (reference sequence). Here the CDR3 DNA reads TGCGCCAGCAGTGAGAAGGGAATAGGCTACAATGAGCAGTTCTTC. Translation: CASSEKGIGYNEQFF.

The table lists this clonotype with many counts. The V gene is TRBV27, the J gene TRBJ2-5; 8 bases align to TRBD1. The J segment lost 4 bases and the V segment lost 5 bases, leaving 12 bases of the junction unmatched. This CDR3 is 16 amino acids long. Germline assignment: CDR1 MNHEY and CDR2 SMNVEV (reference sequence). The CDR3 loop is CASSLNRDRYRETQYF. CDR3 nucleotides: TGTGCCAGCAGTCTTAACCGGGACAGGTATCGAGAGACCCAGTACTTC.

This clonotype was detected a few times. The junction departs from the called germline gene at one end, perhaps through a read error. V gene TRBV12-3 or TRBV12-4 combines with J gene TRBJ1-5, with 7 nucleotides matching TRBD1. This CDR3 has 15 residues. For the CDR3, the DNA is TGTGCCAGCAGGTTAGGGGGCACAAGCAATCAGCCCCAGCATTTT. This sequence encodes CASRLGGTSNQPQHF.

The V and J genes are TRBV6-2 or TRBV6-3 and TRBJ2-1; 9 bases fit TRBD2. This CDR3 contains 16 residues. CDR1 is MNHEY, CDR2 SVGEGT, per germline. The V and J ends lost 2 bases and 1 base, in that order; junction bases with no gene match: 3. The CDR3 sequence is CASSYPAGGSYNEQFF. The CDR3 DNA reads TGTGCCAGCAGTTACCCGGCGGGAGGGTCCTACAATGAGCAGTTCTTC.

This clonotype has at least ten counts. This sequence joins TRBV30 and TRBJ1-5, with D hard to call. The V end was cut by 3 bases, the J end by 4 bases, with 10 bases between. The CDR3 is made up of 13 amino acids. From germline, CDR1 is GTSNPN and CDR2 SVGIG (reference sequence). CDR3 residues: CAWSRSLNQPQHF. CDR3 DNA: TGTGCCTGGAGCCGATCATTGAATCAGCCCCAGCATTTT. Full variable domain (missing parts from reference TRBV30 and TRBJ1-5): SQTIHQWPATLVQPVGSPLSLECTVEGTSNPNLYWYRQAAGRGLQLLFYSVGIGQISSEVPQNLSASRPQDRQFILSSKKLLLSDSGFYLCAWSRSLNQPQHFGDGTRLSIL.

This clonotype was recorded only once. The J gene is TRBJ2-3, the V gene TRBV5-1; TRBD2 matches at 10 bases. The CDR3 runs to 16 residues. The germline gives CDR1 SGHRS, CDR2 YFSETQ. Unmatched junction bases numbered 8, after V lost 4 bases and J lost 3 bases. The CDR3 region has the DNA TGCGCCAGCAGCCGAGCGGGAGGGTGGTTGACAGATACGCAGTATTTT. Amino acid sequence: CASSRAGGWLTDTQYF.

In nucleotides, the CDR3 is TGTGCCAGCAGCGACCGGACTAGCGGGAGGCAGTACCAAGAGACCCAGTACTTC. As protein: CASSDRTSGRQYQETQYF. The chain is built from TRBV7-2 and TRBJ2-5, with TRBD2 matching over 14 bases. The CDR3 is made up of 18 amino acids. With V trimmed by 5 bases and J by 0 bases, 8 bases remained unmatched. Germline V gives CDR1 SGHTA, CDR2 FQGNSA.